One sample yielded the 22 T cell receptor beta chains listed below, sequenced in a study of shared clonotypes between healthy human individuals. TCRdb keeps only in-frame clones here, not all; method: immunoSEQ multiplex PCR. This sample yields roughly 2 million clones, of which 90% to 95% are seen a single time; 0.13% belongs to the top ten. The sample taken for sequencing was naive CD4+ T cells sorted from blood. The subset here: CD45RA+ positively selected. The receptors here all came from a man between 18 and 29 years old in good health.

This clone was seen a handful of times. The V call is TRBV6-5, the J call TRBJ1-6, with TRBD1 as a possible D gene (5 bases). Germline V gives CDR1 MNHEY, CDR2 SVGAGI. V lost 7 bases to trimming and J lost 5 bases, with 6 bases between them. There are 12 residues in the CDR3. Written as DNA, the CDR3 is TGTGCCAGCAACAGGAATAATTCACCCCTCCACTTT. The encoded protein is CASNRNNSPLHF.

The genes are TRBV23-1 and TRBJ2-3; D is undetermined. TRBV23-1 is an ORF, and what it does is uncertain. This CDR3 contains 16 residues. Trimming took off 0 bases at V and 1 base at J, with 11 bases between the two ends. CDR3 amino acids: CASSQSSFGRTDTQYF. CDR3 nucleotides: TGCGCCAGCAGTCAATCGTCCTTCGGACGCACAGATACGCAGTATTTT.

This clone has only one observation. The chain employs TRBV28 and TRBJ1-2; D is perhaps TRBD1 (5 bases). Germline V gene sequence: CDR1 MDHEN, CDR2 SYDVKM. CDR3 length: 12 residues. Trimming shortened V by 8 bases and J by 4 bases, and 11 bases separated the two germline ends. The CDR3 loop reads CASSIQGYGYTF. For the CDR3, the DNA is TGTGCCAGCTCGATCCAGGGCTATGGCTACACCTTC.

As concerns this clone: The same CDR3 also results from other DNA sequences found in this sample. CDR3 region: CASRNRDSYGYTF. The DNA for the CDR3 is TGTGCCAGCAGAAACCGGGACAGCTATGGCTACACCTTC. The rearrangement joins TRBV28 to TRBJ1-2; 7 nucleotides match TRBD1. Looked up from germline, CDR1 is MDHEN and CDR2 is SYDVKM. The CDR3 runs 13 residues. J was trimmed by 4 bases and V by 6 bases; bases with no gene match: 5.

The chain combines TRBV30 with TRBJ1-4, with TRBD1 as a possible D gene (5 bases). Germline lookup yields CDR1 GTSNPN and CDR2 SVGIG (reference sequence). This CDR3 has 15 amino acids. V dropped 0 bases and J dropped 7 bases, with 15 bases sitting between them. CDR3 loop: CAWSVQRGDSEKLFF. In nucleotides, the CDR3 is TGTGCCTGGAGTGTACAGCGGGGGGATTCTGAAAAACTGTTTTTT.

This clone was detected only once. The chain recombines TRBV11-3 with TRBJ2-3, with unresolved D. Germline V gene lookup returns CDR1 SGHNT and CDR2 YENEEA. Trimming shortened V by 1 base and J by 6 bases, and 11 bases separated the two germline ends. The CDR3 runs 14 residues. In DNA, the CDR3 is TGTGCCAGCAGCTTAGGACCCCAGTCCGATACGCAGTATTTT. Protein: CASSLGPQSDTQYF. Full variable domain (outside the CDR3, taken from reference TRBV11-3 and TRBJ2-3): EAGVVQSPRYKIIEKKQPVAFWCNPISGHNTLYWYLQNLGQGPELLIRYENEEAVDDSQLPKDRFSAERLKGVDSTLKIQPAELGDSAVYLCASSLGPQSDTQYFGPGTRLTVL.

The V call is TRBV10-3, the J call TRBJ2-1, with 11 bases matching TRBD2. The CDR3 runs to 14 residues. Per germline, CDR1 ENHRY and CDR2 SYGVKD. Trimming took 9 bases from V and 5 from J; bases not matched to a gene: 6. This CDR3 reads CAISTGLADNEQFF. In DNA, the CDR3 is TGTGCCATTTCGACGGGACTAGCGGACAATGAGCAGTTCTTC.

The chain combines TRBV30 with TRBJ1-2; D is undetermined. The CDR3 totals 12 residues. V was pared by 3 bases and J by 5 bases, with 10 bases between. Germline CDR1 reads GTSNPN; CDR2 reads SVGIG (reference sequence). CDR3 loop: CAWSQNLYGYTF. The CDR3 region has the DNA TGTGCCTGGAGCCAAAACTTATATGGCTACACCTTC. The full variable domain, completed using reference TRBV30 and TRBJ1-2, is SQTIHQWPATLVQPVGSPLSLECTVEGTSNPNLYWYRQAAGRGLQLLFYSVGIGQISSEVPQNLSASRPQDRQFILSSKKLLLSDSGFYLCAWSQNLYGYTFGSGTRLTVV.

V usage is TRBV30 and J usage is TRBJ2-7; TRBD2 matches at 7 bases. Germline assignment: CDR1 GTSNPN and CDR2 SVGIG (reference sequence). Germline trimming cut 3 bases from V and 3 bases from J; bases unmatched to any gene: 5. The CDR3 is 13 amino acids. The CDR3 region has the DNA TGTGCCTGGAGGATGGCGGGGGTCTACGAGCAGTACTTC. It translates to CAWRMAGVYEQYF. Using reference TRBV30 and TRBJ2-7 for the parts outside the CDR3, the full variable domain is SQTIHQWPATLVQPVGSPLSLECTVEGTSNPNLYWYRQAAGRGLQLLFYSVGIGQISSEVPQNLSASRPQDRQFILSSKKLLLSDSGFYLCAWRMAGVYEQYFGPGTRLTVT.

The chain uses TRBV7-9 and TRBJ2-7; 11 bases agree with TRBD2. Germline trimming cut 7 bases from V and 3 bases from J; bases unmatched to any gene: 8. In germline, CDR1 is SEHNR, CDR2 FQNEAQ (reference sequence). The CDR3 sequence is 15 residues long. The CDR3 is CASTNFSGRVYEQYF. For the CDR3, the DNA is TGTGCCAGCACCAACTTTAGCGGGAGGGTCTACGAGCAGTACTTC.

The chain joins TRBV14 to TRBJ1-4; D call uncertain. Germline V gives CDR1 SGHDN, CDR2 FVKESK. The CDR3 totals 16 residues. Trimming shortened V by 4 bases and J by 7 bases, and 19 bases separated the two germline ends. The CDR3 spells CASSLRSRASTEKLFF. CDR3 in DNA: TGTGCCAGCAGCCTTAGAAGCCGGGCCTCAACTGAAAAACTGTTTTTT.

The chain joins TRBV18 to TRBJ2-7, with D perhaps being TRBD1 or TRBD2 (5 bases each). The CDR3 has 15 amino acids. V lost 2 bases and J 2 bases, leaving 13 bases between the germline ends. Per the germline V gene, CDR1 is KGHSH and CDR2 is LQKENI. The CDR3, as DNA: TGTGCCAGCTCACCAATCGTCGGGGCCACCTACGAGCAGTACTTC. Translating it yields CASSPIVGATYEQYF. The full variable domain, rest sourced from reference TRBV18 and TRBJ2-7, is NAGVMQNPRHLVRRRGQEARLRCSPMKGHSHVYWYRQLPEEGLKFMVYLQKENIIDESGMPKERFSAEFPKEGPSILRIQQVVRGDSAAYFCASSPIVGATYEQYFGPGTRLTVT.

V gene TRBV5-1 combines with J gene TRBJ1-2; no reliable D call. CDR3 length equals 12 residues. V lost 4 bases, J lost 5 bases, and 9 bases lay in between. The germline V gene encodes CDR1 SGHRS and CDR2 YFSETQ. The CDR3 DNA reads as TGCGCCAGCAGCCGAGACCAGTATGGCTACACCTTC. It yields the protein CASSRDQYGYTF.

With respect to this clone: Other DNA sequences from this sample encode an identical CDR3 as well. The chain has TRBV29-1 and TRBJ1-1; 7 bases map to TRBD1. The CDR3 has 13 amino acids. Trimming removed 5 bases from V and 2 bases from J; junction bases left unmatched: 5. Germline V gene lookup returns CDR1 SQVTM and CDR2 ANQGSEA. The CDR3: CSVRQGLNTEAFF. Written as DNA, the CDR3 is TGCAGCGTTAGACAGGGCCTAAACACTGAAGCTTTCTTT.

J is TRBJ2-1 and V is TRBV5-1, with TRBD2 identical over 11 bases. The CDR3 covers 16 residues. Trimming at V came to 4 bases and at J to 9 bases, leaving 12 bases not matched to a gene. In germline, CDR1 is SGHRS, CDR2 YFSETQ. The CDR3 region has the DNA TGCGCCAGCAGCCAACTAGCGGGGGCCCTAGCAGCTGAGCAGTTCTTC. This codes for CASSQLAGALAAEQFF. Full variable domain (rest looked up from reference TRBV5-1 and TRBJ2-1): KAGVTQTPRYLIKTRGQQVTLSCSPISGHRSVSWYQQTPGQGLQFLFEYFSETQRNKGNFPGRFSGRQFSNSRSEMNVSTLELGDSALYLCASSQLAGALAAEQFFGPGTRLTVL.

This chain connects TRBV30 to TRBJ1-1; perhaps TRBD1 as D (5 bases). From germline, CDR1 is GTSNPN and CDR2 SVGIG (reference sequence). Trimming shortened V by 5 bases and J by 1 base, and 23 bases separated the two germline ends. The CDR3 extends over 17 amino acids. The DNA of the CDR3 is TGTGCCTGGGTAAAGGTTTTAAAGGGTACAGGGAACACTGAAGCTTTCTTT. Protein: CAWVKVLKGTGNTEAFF.

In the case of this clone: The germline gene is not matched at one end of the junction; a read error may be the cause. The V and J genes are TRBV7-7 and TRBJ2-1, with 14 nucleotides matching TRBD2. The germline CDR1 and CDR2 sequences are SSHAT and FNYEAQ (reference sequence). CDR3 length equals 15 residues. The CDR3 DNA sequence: TGTGCTAGCAGCATCGGACTAGCGGGAGGCGATGAGCAGTTCTTC. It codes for CASSIGLAGGDEQFF.

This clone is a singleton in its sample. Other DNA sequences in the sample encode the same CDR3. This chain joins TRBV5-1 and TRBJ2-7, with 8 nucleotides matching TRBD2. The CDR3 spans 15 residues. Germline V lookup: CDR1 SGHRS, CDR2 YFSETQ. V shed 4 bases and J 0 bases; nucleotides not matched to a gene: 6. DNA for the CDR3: TGCGCCAGCAGCCCGATAGCGGGAAGCTCCTACGAGCAGTACTTC. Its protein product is CASSPIAGSSYEQYF.

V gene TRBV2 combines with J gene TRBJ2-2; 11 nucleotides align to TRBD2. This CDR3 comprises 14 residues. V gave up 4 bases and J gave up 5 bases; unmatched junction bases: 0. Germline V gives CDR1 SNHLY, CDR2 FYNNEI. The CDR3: CASSGLAGTGELFF. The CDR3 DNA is TGTGCCAGCAGTGGACTAGCGGGGACCGGGGAGCTGTTTTTT.

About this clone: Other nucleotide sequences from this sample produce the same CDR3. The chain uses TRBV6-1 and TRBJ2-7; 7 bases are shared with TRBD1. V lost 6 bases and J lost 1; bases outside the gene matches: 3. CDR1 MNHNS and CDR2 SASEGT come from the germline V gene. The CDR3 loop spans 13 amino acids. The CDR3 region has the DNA TGTGCCAGCAGCGAGACAGGGTCCTACGAGCAGTACTTC. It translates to CASSETGSYEQYF.

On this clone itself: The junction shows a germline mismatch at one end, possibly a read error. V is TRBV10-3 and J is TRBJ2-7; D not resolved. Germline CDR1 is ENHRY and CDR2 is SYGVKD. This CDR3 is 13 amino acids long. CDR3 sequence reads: CASSENSPYWQYF. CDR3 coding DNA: TGTGCCAGCAGTGAAAATAGCCCTTATTGGCAGTACTTC.

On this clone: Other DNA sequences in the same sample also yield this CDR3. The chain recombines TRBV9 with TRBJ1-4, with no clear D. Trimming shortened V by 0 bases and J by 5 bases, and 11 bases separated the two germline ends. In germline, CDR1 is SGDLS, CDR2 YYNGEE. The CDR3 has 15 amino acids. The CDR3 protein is CASSVERTGNEKLFF. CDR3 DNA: TGTGCCAGCAGCGTAGAGAGGACGGGCAATGAAAAACTGTTTTTT.